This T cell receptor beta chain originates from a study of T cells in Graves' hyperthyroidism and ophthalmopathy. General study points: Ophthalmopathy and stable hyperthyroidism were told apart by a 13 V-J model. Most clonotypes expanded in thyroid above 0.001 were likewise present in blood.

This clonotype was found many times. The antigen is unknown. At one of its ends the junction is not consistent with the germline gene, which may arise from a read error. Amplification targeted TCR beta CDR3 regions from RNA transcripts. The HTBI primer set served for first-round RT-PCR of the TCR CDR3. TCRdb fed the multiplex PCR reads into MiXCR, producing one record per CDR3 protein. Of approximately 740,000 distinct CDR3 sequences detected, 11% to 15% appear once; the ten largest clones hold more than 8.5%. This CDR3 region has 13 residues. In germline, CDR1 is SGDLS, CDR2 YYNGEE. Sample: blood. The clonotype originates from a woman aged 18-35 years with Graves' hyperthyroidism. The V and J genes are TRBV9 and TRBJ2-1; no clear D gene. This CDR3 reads CASSPPSNNEQFF. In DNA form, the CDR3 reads TGTGCCAGCAGCCCCCCCTCCAACAATGAGCAGTTCTTC.